One and the same sample provided the 19 T cell receptor beta chains below, sequenced in a study of Ad26.COV2.S vaccination and SARS-CoV-2 variants. Sequenced by immunoSEQ multiplex PCR; TCRdb stores in-frame clones only, minus some. The data hold roughly 320,000 clones, with roughly 87% observed a single time. The treatment here: 19 received Ad26.COV2.S at low or high dose, single or two shots; roughly five received placebo; per-sample allocation not given. Sample collection was performed on day 63 after the first vaccine or placebo injection. Sequenced here: peripheral blood, sampled in a trial of Ad26.COV2.S vaccine versus placebo. The receptors were gathered from a person aged 18-60 years who received the Ad26.COV2.S COVID-19 vaccine or a placebo.

The rearrangement uses TRBV12-5 and TRBJ1-1, with 7 bases matching TRBD1. This CDR3 has 14 amino acids. Germline CDR1 LGHNT, CDR2 FRNRAP. V gave up 8 bases and J gave up 0 bases; unmatched junction bases: 6. The CDR3 spells CASLTGIMNTEAFF. The CDR3 DNA reads as TGTGCTAGTCTGACAGGGATAATGAACACTGAAGCTTTCTTT.

For the CDR3, the DNA is TGTGCCAGCAGCCGCCAGAGCGGGGGGGCCGGGGAGCTGTTTTTT. This encodes CASSRQSGGAGELFF. The V and J genes are TRBV3-1 (or the pseudogene TRBV3-2) and TRBJ2-2; TRBD2 matches at 10 bases. After removal of 4 bases from V and 6 bases from J, the junction contained 5 bases not matched to a gene. This CDR3 spans 15 amino acids. Per the germline V gene, CDR1 is LGHDT and CDR2 is YNNKEL (reference sequence).

This clone has a handful of counts. The chain recombines TRBV6-5 with TRBJ1-5; 9 bases match TRBD1. CDR1 and CDR2 (germline): MNHEY, SVGAGI. Unmatched junction bases numbered 5, after V lost 4 bases and J lost 4 bases. CDR3 length: 15 residues. This CDR3 is CASSSDRGGNQPQHF. The CDR3 DNA reads as TGTGCCAGCAGTTCGGACAGGGGCGGGAATCAGCCCCAGCATTTT.

The V gene is TRBV11-3, the J gene TRBJ2-5, with a tentative D call TRBD1 (6 bases). The CDR3 runs 13 residues. Trimming shortened V by 5 bases and J by 1 base, and 8 bases separated the two germline ends. CDR1 is SGHNT, CDR2 YENEEA, per germline. As DNA, the CDR3 is TGTGCCAGCAGCGAGGACAGCCAAGAGACCCAGTACTTC. Its protein product is CASSEDSQETQYF.

This chain joins TRBV5-1 and TRBJ2-1; 9 bases are a match to TRBD2. In germline, CDR1 is SGHRS, CDR2 YFSETQ. V trimming: 0 bases; J trimming: 3 bases; junction bases outside the gene matches: 4. The CDR3 is 16 residues long. CDR3 residues: CASSLGLAVFYNEQFF. For the CDR3, the DNA is TGCGCCAGCAGCTTGGGACTAGCGGTGTTCTACAATGAGCAGTTCTTC.

V usage is TRBV5-1 and J usage is TRBJ2-7; 10 bases are shared with TRBD1. Germline CDR1 reads SGHRS; CDR2 reads YFSETQ. The length of the CDR3 is 14 residues. V gave up 2 bases and J gave up 7 bases; unmatched junction bases: 6. CDR3 DNA sequence: TGCGCCAGCAGCTTCGGGACAGGGGTGTGGGAGCAGTACTTC. It yields the protein CASSFGTGVWEQYF.

The chain combines TRBV6-5 with TRBJ1-1; D uncertain. The V end lost 0 bases, the J end lost 5 bases, and 13 bases lay between the germline ends. Germline CDR1 reads MNHEY; CDR2 reads SVGAGI. CDR3 length equals 15 residues. CDR3 region: CASSYSNRGRTEAFF. The CDR3 DNA reads TGTGCCAGCAGTTACTCGAATCGGGGAAGGACTGAAGCTTTCTTT.

Written as DNA, the CDR3 is TGTGCCAGCAGCTGGCGACAGGGGAGCCCCTACAATGAGCAGTTCTTC. Amino acid sequence: CASSWRQGSPYNEQFF. This sequence joins TRBV11-3 and TRBJ2-1; 8 positions match TRBD1. CDR3 size: 16 residues. CDR1 and CDR2 (germline): SGHNT, YENEEA. The V gene end was trimmed by 4 bases and the J gene end by 2 bases; junction bases not matched to a gene: 7. The full variable domain, in which reference TRBV11-3 and TRBJ2-1 provide the parts outside the CDR3, is EAGVVQSPRYKIIEKKQPVAFWCNPISGHNTLYWYLQNLGQGPELLIRYENEEAVDDSQLPKDRFSAERLKGVDSTLKIQPAELGDSAVYLCASSWRQGSPYNEQFFGPGTRLTVL.

CDR3 coding DNA: TGTGCCAGCATATTTGAACAGGGTAGCGGCTACACCTTC. Its protein is CASIFEQGSGYTF. This chain uses TRBV6-6 with TRBJ1-2, with D tentatively TRBD1 (6 bases). The germline V gene has CDR1 MNHNY and CDR2 SVGAGI (reference sequence). V was trimmed by 7 bases and J by 8 bases, leaving 17 bases between them. CDR3 size: 13 residues.

The J gene is TRBJ1-3, the V gene TRBV3-1 (or the pseudogene TRBV3-2), with unresolved D. In germline, CDR1 is LGHDT, CDR2 YNNKEL (reference sequence). Trimming removed 0 bases at V and 4 bases at J, with 19 bases between. This CDR3 has 18 amino acids. The CDR3 DNA follows: TGTGCCAGCAGCCAAGATCTTGGCGCCGGAACCCGAGGAAACACCATATATTTT. Its translation is CASSQDLGAGTRGNTIYF.

The chain links TRBV5-1 to TRBJ2-5; no definite D call. The V end lost 4 bases, the J end lost 5 bases, and 9 bases lay between the germline ends. Germline V CDR1 and CDR2: SGHRS, YFSETQ. The CDR3 length is 12 residues. Written as DNA, the CDR3 is TGCGCCAGCAGCCTCCCGTCGGAGACCCAGTACTTC. Amino acid sequence: CASSLPSETQYF. Together with reference TRBV5-1 and TRBJ2-5, the CDR3 gives the full variable domain: KAGVTQTPRYLIKTRGQQVTLSCSPISGHRSVSWYQQTPGQGLQFLFEYFSETQRNKGNFPGRFSGRQFSNSRSEMNVSTLELGDSALYLCASSLPSETQYFGPGTRLLVL.

V and J are TRBV30 and TRBJ2-7; D is unresolved. Trimming removed 4 bases from V and 2 bases from J, with 12 bases in between. The CDR3 loop spans 13 amino acids. Germline CDR1 and CDR2: GTSNPN and SVGIG (reference sequence). CDR3: CAWMDGWPYEQYF. The CDR3 bases are TGTGCCTGGATGGACGGGTGGCCCTACGAGCAGTACTTC.

The chain is built from TRBV12-5 and TRBJ1-4; D is unclear. The CDR3 spans 13 residues. The germline V and J ends were trimmed by 3 bases and 3 bases, with 5 bases remaining between them. Germline V gives CDR1 LGHNT, CDR2 FRNRAP. The CDR3 DNA sequence: TGTGCTAGTGGTTTACTACCTAATGAAAAACTGTTTTTT. It translates to CASGLLPNEKLFF. Drawing the rest from reference TRBV12-5 and TRBJ1-4, the complete variable domain is DARVTQTPRHKVTEMGQEVTMRCQPILGHNTVFWYRQTMMQGLELLAYFRNRAPLDDSGMPKDRFSAEMPDATLATLKIQPSEPRDSAVYFCASGLLPNEKLFFGSGTQLSVL.

This sequence joins TRBV7-9 and TRBJ1-2; D unclear. CDR3 length: 10 amino acids. Germline assignment: CDR1 SEHNR and CDR2 FQNEAQ (reference sequence). V was trimmed by 6 bases and J by 9 bases, leaving 8 bases between them. The CDR3 DNA is TGTGCCAGCAGTGTGGACCGCTACACCTTC. Amino acids: CASSVDRYTF.

V gene TRBV27 combines with J gene TRBJ2-2, with 8 bases fitting TRBD2. J was trimmed by 6 bases and V by 11 bases; bases with no gene match: 14. This CDR3 has 15 amino acids. From germline, CDR1 is MNHEY and CDR2 SMNVEV (reference sequence). The CDR3 region is CASRWAGGASGELFF. CDR3 bases: TGTGCCTCCCGCTGGGCCGGGGGGGCCTCCGGGGAGCTGTTTTTT.

The chain links TRBV5-6 to TRBJ1-6; D gene uncertain. Germline V gene lookup returns CDR1 SGHDT and CDR2 YYEEEE. V lost 2 bases and J lost 7, with 16 bases in between. This CDR3 spans 16 amino acids. The CDR3 sequence is CASSFGSEGENSPLHF. The CDR3, as DNA: TGTGCCAGCAGCTTCGGGTCGGAGGGAGAGAATTCACCCCTCCACTTT.

V and J are TRBV5-6 and TRBJ1-4; TRBD1 aligns across 7 bases. Trimming took 0 bases from V and 4 from J; bases not matched to a gene: 6. Germline V lookup: CDR1 SGHDT, CDR2 YYEEEE. CDR3 length equals 16 residues. In nucleotides, the CDR3 is TGTGCCAGCAGCTTGGCCCCGGGACAGTATAATGAAAAACTGTTTTTT. Protein sequence: CASSLAPGQYNEKLFF.

The chain carries TRBV4-1 and TRBJ2-3, with TRBD2 identical over 9 bases. CDR1 MGHRA and CDR2 YSYEKL come from the germline V gene. The J segment lost 4 bases and the V segment lost 5 bases, leaving 7 bases of the junction unmatched. The CDR3 is made up of 15 amino acids. DNA of the CDR3: TGCGCCAGCAGCTACCTAGCGGGGAGTTCAGATACGCAGTATTTT. It specifies CASSYLAGSSDTQYF.

This chain links TRBV4-3 with TRBJ2-3; TRBD2 aligns across 9 bases. CDR1 and CDR2 from the germline V gene are LGHNA and YSLEER. V lost 0 bases to trimming and J lost 0 bases; unmatched junction nucleotides: 10. The CDR3 is 19 residues long. The CDR3 loop is CASSQEVGLAPTSTDTQYF. In DNA form, the CDR3 reads TGCGCCAGCAGCCAAGAAGTGGGACTAGCCCCAACTAGCACAGATACGCAGTATTTT.